This T cell receptor beta chain appears in the sequencing data of a study of shared T cell receptors in the human thymus. Method: immunoSEQ multiplex PCR; TCRdb's copy keeps in-frame clones and lacks some. The sample holds 700,000 or so clones, 70% to 90% seen once. This CDR3 region has 13 residues. V was shortened by 5 bases and J by 5 bases, with 12 bases between the two germline ends. Germline V CDR1 and CDR2: SGHAT, FQNNGV. These data also featured in a second study, about human thymus T cells. This second study notes: Related studies found that unrelated individuals share highly overlapping thymic repertoires.

This rearrangement joins TRBV11-2 to TRBJ1-2, with D maybe TRBD1 (6 bases). Sequenced: thymocytes. The TCR was taken from a girl under three years old with a congenital heart defect. The CDR3 region has the DNA TGTGCCAGCAGCACCCCAGGGGATTATGGCTACACCTTC. This sequence encodes CASSTPGDYGYTF. Together with reference TRBV11-2 and TRBJ1-2, the CDR3 gives the full variable domain: EAGVAQSPRYKIIEKRQSVAFWCNPISGHATLYWYQQILGQGPKLLIQFQNNGVVDDSQLPKDRFSAERLKGVDSTLKIQPAKLEDSAVYLCASSTPGDYGYTFGSGTRLTVV.